A single sample gave rise to the 8 T cell receptor beta chains below, sequenced in a study of OX40 agonist ivuxolimab in advanced cancers. The protocol was immunoSEQ multiplex PCR, while the TCRdb copy is restricted to in-frame clones and leaves out a portion. The sample lists 20,000 to 25,000 clones, 84% occurring once. This specimen consisted of CD4+ or CD8+ T cells sorted from blood, obtained in a trial of the OX40 agonist ivuxolimab. These receptors were obtained from an adult with an advanced solid tumor such as melanoma, head and neck, liver or kidney cancer.

The chain joins TRBV21-1 to TRBJ1-1. TRBV21-1 has pseudogene status. There are 15 residues in the CDR3. CDR3 bases: TGTGCCAGCAGCAAAGGGCGGCAGGGGGGGACTGAAGCTTTCTTT. As protein: CASSKGRQGGTEAFF.

This chain uses TRBV11-1 with TRBJ2-3; D gene ambiguous. Per germline, CDR1 SGHAT and CDR2 FQDESV (reference sequence). This CDR3 contains 15 residues. The V end lost 2 bases, the J end lost 2 bases, and 11 bases lay between the germline ends. CDR3 sequence reads: CASSLSANPTDTQYF. The CDR3 coding sequence is TGTGCCAGCAGCTTATCTGCTAACCCCACAGATACGCAGTATTTT.

Of note for this clone: At one of its ends the junction is not consistent with the germline gene, which may arise from a read error. This sequence joins TRBV14 and TRBJ1-3; D not resolved. The CDR3 extends over 12 amino acids. Germline CDR1 and CDR2: SGHDN and FVKESK. The CDR3: CASSQDSAHRHF. In nucleotides, the CDR3 is TGTGCCAGCAGCCAAGACTCGGCCCATCGACATTTT. The full variable domain, completed using reference TRBV14 and TRBJ1-3, is EAGVTQFPSHSVIEKGQTVTLRCDPISGHDNLYWYRRVMGKEIKFLLHFVKESKQDESGMPNNRFLAERTGGTYSTLKVQPAELEDSGVYFCASSQDSAHRHFGEGSWLTVV.

This clone came up once. This CDR3 reads CASRLYQETQYF. The CDR3 DNA reads TGTGCCAGCAGGCTCTACCAAGAGACCCAGTACTTC. The chain carries TRBV2 and TRBJ2-5; D is ambiguous. V was pared by 6 bases and J by 0 bases, with 5 bases between. This CDR3 region has 12 residues. Germline V CDR1 and CDR2: SNHLY, FYNNEI.

The rearrangement links TRBV11-3 to TRBJ2-1; possibly TRBD1 or TRBD2 for D (5 bases each). CDR3 size: 14 residues. Germline loops: CDR1 SGHNT, CDR2 YENEEA. V lost 1 base, J lost 1 base, and 5 bases lay in between. CDR3 region: CASSLGGSYNEQFF. The CDR3 DNA sequence: TGTGCCAGCAGCTTAGGGGGGTCCTACAATGAGCAGTTCTTC. The full variable domain, rest sourced from reference TRBV11-3 and TRBJ2-1, is EAGVVQSPRYKIIEKKQPVAFWCNPISGHNTLYWYLQNLGQGPELLIRYENEEAVDDSQLPKDRFSAERLKGVDSTLKIQPAELGDSAVYLCASSLGGSYNEQFFGPGTRLTVL.

In this sample, this clone turned up a few times. The CDR3 region is CASSPGVGAYGYTF. For the CDR3, the DNA is TGTGCCAGCAGCCCCGGGGTAGGGGCCTATGGCTACACCTTC. V gene TRBV7-2 combines with J gene TRBJ1-2, with D perhaps matching TRBD1 (5 bases). Trimming removed 5 bases from V and 4 bases from J, with 14 bases in between. Germline V gives CDR1 SGHTA, CDR2 FQGNSA. This CDR3 contains 14 residues.

The J gene is TRBJ1-3, the V gene TRBV19, with D unclear. CDR3 length: 14 amino acids. Germline-derived CDR1 and CDR2 are LNHDA and SQIVND (reference sequence). V lost 7 bases, J lost 4 bases, and 14 bases lay in between. CDR3 DNA: TGTGCCAGTACCAACCTGACTTCAGGAAACACCATATATTTT. Its protein product is CASTNLTSGNTIYF.

The chain employs TRBV29-1 and TRBJ1-2; TRBD1 agrees at 7 bases. The CDR3 extends over 14 amino acids. CDR1 SQVTM and CDR2 ANQGSEA come from the germline V gene. The ends lost 4 bases at V and 3 bases at J; junction bases unmatched: 8. The CDR3 nucleotides are TGCAGCGTTGGCCAGGGGGGAAACTACTATGGCTACACCTTC. Translation: CSVGQGGNYYGYTF.